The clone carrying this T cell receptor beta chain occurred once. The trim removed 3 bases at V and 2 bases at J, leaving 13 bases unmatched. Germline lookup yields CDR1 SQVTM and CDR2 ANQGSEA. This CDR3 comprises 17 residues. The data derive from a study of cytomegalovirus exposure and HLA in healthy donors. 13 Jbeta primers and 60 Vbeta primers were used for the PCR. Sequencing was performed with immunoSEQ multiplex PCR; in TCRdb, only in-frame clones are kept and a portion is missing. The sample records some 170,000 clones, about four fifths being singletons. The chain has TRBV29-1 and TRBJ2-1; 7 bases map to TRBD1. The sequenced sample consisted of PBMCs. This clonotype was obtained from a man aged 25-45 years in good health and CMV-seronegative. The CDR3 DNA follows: TGCAGCGTTGAGGGACAGCGAACCACCGCTGCCTACAATGAGCAGTTCTTC. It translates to CSVEGQRTTAAYNEQFF.